This T cell receptor (beta chain) was captured by sequencing in a study of blood T cells in healthy people across ages. Study-wide findings and caveats: Observed TCR beta diversity per million T cells went down as age went up. This fall followed a roughly linear course with age.

Every sample yielded at least 6.5 million isolated PBMCs. The second PCR ran about 6 to 12 cycles with a sample-barcoded 5' primer and J-beta primers. A tag from a template-switch adaptor with 12 random nucleotides marked each cDNA molecule. TCRdb passed the 5' RACE reads through MiXCR, listing each CDR3 protein once. The data show 600,000 or so distinct CDR3 sequences, about 30% seen once. Per the germline V gene, CDR1 is DFQATT and CDR2 is SNEGSKA (reference sequence). V was pared by 4 bases and J by 7 bases, with 13 bases between. The CDR3 runs to 13 residues. In this sample, this clonotype turned up many times. Its specificity is unknown.

This clonotype was sampled from a woman older than 75 in good health. Sequenced material: blood. This sequence joins TRBV20-1 and TRBJ1-4, with no clear D. The CDR3 nucleotides are TGCAGTGCTAACCCCCCCCCAGGTGAAAAACTGTTTTTT. Protein product: CSANPPPGEKLFF.